A single sample gave rise to the 16 T cell receptor beta chains below, sequenced in a study of monozygotic twins with inflammatory bowel disease. TCRdb reanalyzed the 5' RACE reads, giving one entry per CDR3 protein sequence and no DNA. In all, the sample yields approximately 330,000 distinct CDR3 sequences. Sample: blood. These receptors were taken from a human donor with ulcerative colitis or Crohn's disease, or a healthy co-twin of an affected twin (not recorded which).

V usage is TRBV7-3 and J usage is TRBJ2-2; checking the TCRdb D call of TRBD1 is not possible without DNA. This CDR3 contains 16 residues. Germline values: CDR1 SGHTA, CDR2 FQGTGA. CDR3 sequence: CASSFSTGGDTGELFF.

V usage is TRBV25-1 and J usage is TRBJ2-7; checking the TCRdb D call of TRBD2 is not possible without DNA. This CDR3 region has 17 residues. CDR1 and CDR2 from the germline V gene are MGHDK and SYGVNS. The CDR3 here is CASSAPHIAGVGYEQYF.

This rearrangement joins TRBV20-1 to TRBJ1-2; the D call from TCRdb, TRBD1, cannot be confirmed without DNA. The CDR3 is 14 residues long. Germline V gives CDR1 DFQATT, CDR2 SNEGSKA (reference sequence). CDR3 loop: CSAWRTGTNYGYTF.

V gene TRBV5-5 combines with J gene TRBJ2-7. The CDR3 runs 11 residues. Germline lookup yields CDR1 SGHKS and CDR2 YYEKEE (reference sequence). The CDR3 sequence: CASSPDYEQYF. The whole variable domain, filled in from reference TRBV5-5 and TRBJ2-7, reads DAGVTQSPTHLIKTRGQQVTLRCSPISGHKSVSWYQQVLGQGPQFIFQYYEKEERGRGNFPDRFSARQFPNYSSELNVNALLLGDSALYLCASSPDYEQYFGPGTRLTVT.

The chain uses TRBV5-1 and TRBJ1-6; the TCRdb D gene call, TRBD1, has no DNA to confirm it. Germline CDR1 and CDR2: SGHRS and YFSETQ. The CDR3 contains 15 residues. This CDR3 reads CASSSTDSLNSPLHF. Full variable domain (remainder filled in from reference TRBV5-1 and TRBJ1-6): KAGVTQTPRYLIKTRGQQVTLSCSPISGHRSVSWYQQTPGQGLQFLFEYFSETQRNKGNFPGRFSGRQFSNSRSEMNVSTLELGDSALYLCASSSTDSLNSPLHFGNGTRLTVT.

The chain has TRBV15 and TRBJ2-5. The germline V gene encodes CDR1 LNHNV and CDR2 YYDKDF (reference sequence). This CDR3 comprises 13 residues. The CDR3 sequence: CATNREVRETQYF.

The chain has TRBV11-2 and TRBJ1-1; TCRdb proposes TRBD1, but this gene call is untestable without DNA. Germline V gene data show CDR1 as SGHAT and CDR2 as FQNNGV. CDR3 size: 14 residues. This chain's CDR3 is CASSPWTGNTEAFF.

The rearrangement uses TRBV4-1 and TRBJ2-1. Germline CDR1 reads MGHRA; CDR2 reads YSYEKL. The CDR3 is 14 amino acids. CDR3: CASSKYRDLNEQFF.

The J gene is TRBJ2-3, the V gene TRBV29-1; the TRBD2 assignment by TCRdb is unverifiable without DNA. The CDR3 length is 13 residues. Germline V CDR1 and CDR2: SQVTM, ANQGSEA. The CDR3 reads CSVGKGVPDTQYF.

The chain uses TRBV5-4 and TRBJ2-2; with no DNA, the TCRdb D assignment of TRBD2 cannot be verified. This CDR3 contains 18 residues. Germline V gene sequence: CDR1 SGHNT, CDR2 YYREEE (reference sequence). The CDR3 protein is CASSLEPSGGAVTGELFF.

The chain carries TRBV5-1 and TRBJ2-7; TCRdb outputs TRBD1, but without DNA this stays unchecked. Per germline, CDR1 SGHRS and CDR2 YFSETQ. The length of the CDR3 is 15 residues. The CDR3 sequence: CASSLGSMGPYEQYF. The full variable domain, rest sourced from reference TRBV5-1 and TRBJ2-7, is KAGVTQTPRYLIKTRGQQVTLSCSPISGHRSVSWYQQTPGQGLQFLFEYFSETQRNKGNFPGRFSGRQFSNSRSEMNVSTLELGDSALYLCASSLGSMGPYEQYFGPGTRLTVT.

This chain joins TRBV28 and TRBJ2-7; TCRdb reports TRBD1, a call that lacks DNA to check it against. This CDR3 spans 16 amino acids. The germline gives CDR1 MDHEN, CDR2 SYDVKM. CDR3 region: CASSGTGTGYRNEQYF.

V and J are TRBV4-1 and TRBJ1-1. Germline V CDR1 and CDR2: MGHRA, YSYEKL. This CDR3 spans 14 amino acids. CDR3: CASSQGPLGTEAFF.

This chain uses TRBV20-1 with TRBJ1-2; TCRdb reports TRBD1, a call that lacks DNA to check it against. CDR3 length equals 11 residues. Germline V gene lookup returns CDR1 DFQATT and CDR2 SNEGSKA (reference sequence). This chain's CDR3 is CSARDQGWDTF.

V gene TRBV10-1 combines with J gene TRBJ1-5; lacking DNA, the TRBD1 call made by TCRdb goes unchecked. CDR3 length: 17 amino acids. Germline CDR1 reads WNHNN; CDR2 reads SYGVQD (reference sequence). The CDR3 loop reads CASSESRTGSLNQPQHF.

The rearrangement uses TRBV5-6 and TRBJ1-1; TCRdb's D call of TRBD1 is untestable without DNA. CDR1 is SGHDT and CDR2 is YYEEEE in the germline V gene. The CDR3 loop spans 14 amino acids. CDR3 sequence reads: CASSGTGILTEAFF. The full variable domain, in which reference TRBV5-6 and TRBJ1-1 provide the parts outside the CDR3, is DAGVTQSPTHLIKTRGQQVTLRCSPKSGHDTVSWYQQALGQGPQFIFQYYEEEERQRGNFPDRFSGHQFPNYSSELNVNALLLGDSALYLCASSGTGILTEAFFGQGTRLTVV.